The 21 T cell receptor beta chains listed next were all sequenced from one sample in a study of blood T cell repertoires in COVID-19. Measured with immunoSEQ multiplex PCR; TCRdb has only the in-frame clones, and not every one. The sample records 200,000 to 250,000 clones, around 88% being singletons. Material: peripheral blood. These receptors all come from a woman in her 30s who had recovered from COVID-19.

The CDR3 reads CASSVVQEGVFGYTF. CDR3 sequence (DNA): TGTGCCAGCAGCGTAGTTCAAGAAGGGGTTTTTGGCTACACCTTC. The gene calls are TRBV9 and TRBJ1-2, with D perhaps TRBD1 (5 bases). CDR1 and CDR2 (germline): SGDLS, YYNGEE. The CDR3 length is 15 residues. Trimming cost V 0 bases and J 7 bases, with 16 bases left between them.

V and J are TRBV4-1 and TRBJ2-7; D remains ambiguous. Trimming cost V 2 bases and J 3 bases, with 8 bases left between them. The CDR3 contains 13 residues. Germline V gives CDR1 MGHRA, CDR2 YSYEKL. CDR3 sequence (DNA): TGCGCCAGCAGCCAAACAGCCAACTACGAGCAGTACTTC. It codes for CASSQTANYEQYF.

The rearrangement joins TRBV25-1 to TRBJ1-2; D not certain. The CDR3 has 13 residues. The V and J ends lost 4 bases and 3 bases respectively, with 9 bases between them. Germline V lookup: CDR1 MGHDK, CDR2 SYGVNS. CDR3 region: CASSGAIYYGYTF. CDR3 sequence (DNA): TGTGCCAGCAGTGGAGCCATCTACTATGGCTACACCTTC.

The V gene is TRBV11-3, the J gene TRBJ2-1; TRBD1 agrees at 8 bases. After removal of 0 bases from V and 9 bases from J, the junction contained 10 bases not matched to a gene. The CDR3 contains 16 residues. Germline CDR1 is SGHNT and CDR2 is YENEEA. The CDR3 coding sequence is TGTGCCAGCAGCTTAGAAAGTGGACAGGGCCTCAGTGAGCAGTTCTTC. It is translated as CASSLESGQGLSEQFF.

The J gene is TRBJ2-1, the V gene TRBV11-3; no definite D call. The germline CDR1 and CDR2 sequences are SGHNT and YENEEA. Between the trimmed V and J ends, which lost 1 base and 0 bases, there was a span of 10 bases. CDR3 length: 16 residues. The CDR3 loop is CASSLGRFDSYNEQFF. In DNA, the CDR3 is TGTGCCAGCAGCTTAGGGAGATTCGACTCCTACAATGAGCAGTTCTTC.

The CDR3 DNA follows: TGTGCCAGCAGCGCGCCGACTAGCGGGGCGGCAGAAGAGACCCAGTACTTC. Translation gives CASSAPTSGAAEETQYF. The rearrangement links TRBV5-6 to TRBJ2-5; 11 bases are shared with TRBD2. The V gene's germline CDR1 is SGHDT and CDR2 YYEEEE. J gave up 3 bases and V 4 bases, and 11 bases lay outside the gene matches. The CDR3 spans 17 residues. The full variable domain, with the rest looked up from reference TRBV5-6 and TRBJ2-5, is DAGVTQSPTHLIKTRGQQVTLRCSPKSGHDTVSWYQQALGQGPQFIFQYYEEEERQRGNFPDRFSGHQFPNYSSELNVNALLLGDSALYLCASSAPTSGAAEETQYFGPGTRLLVL.

The rearrangement uses TRBV12-3 or TRBV12-4 and TRBJ1-2; D not resolved. The length of the CDR3 is 13 residues. V lost 5 bases and J 8 bases, leaving 15 bases between the germline ends. CDR3 DNA: TGTGCCAGCAGTCTCGGACTCCTGGGGGGCTACACCTTC. It yields the protein CASSLGLLGGYTF.

This sequence joins TRBV10-3 and TRBJ2-5, with D perhaps TRBD2 (6 bases). Germline-derived CDR1 and CDR2 are ENHRY and SYGVKD. Trimming shortened V by 10 bases and J by 1 base, and 10 bases separated the two germline ends. This CDR3 has 12 residues. CDR3 loop: CASGGTQETQYF. The DNA for the CDR3 is TGTGCCAGTGGGGGGACCCAAGAGACCCAGTACTTC.

The genes are TRBV2 and TRBJ1-4; D gene unclear. The V end lost 7 bases, the J end lost 4 bases, and 13 bases lay between the germline ends. Per germline, CDR1 SNHLY and CDR2 FYNNEI. This CDR3 comprises 14 residues. The CDR3: CASMLREYNEKLFF. The CDR3 DNA sequence: TGTGCCAGCATGCTGAGGGAGTATAATGAAAAACTGTTTTTT.

The gene calls are TRBV10-2 and TRBJ1-6; tentatively, D is TRBD1 (6 bases). Trimming took off 2 bases at V and 4 bases at J, with 6 bases between the two ends. In germline, CDR1 is WSHSY, CDR2 SAAADI. The CDR3 is made up of 14 amino acids. The CDR3 spells CASSEGQYNSPLHF. CDR3 in DNA: TGCGCCAGCAGTGAGGGACAGTATAATTCACCCCTCCACTTT.

In nucleotides, the CDR3 is TGCAGTGCGGCGACAGGGGGCGCGAAGTACTTC. Residues: CSAATGGAKYF. J is TRBJ2-7 and V is TRBV20-1; 10 nucleotides align to TRBD1. The CDR3 runs to 11 residues. J gave up 11 bases and V 6 bases, and 7 bases lay outside the gene matches. Germline V gives CDR1 DFQATT, CDR2 SNEGSKA (reference sequence).

V and J are TRBV19 and TRBJ2-2; TRBD1 agrees at 10 bases. The junction had 11 bases not matched to a gene; V was cut back by 7 bases and J by 3 bases. In germline, CDR1 is LNHDA, CDR2 SQIVND (reference sequence). The CDR3 extends over 17 amino acids. DNA of the CDR3: TGTGCCAGTACAACCGGGACAGGGGTAGGGCACACCGGGGAGCTGTTTTTT. This sequence encodes CASTTGTGVGHTGELFF.

The V and J genes are TRBV20-1 and TRBJ2-5; D uncertain. Trimming took 6 bases from V and 0 from J, leaving 5 bases between them. The CDR3 extends over 11 amino acids. Germline lookup yields CDR1 DFQATT and CDR2 SNEGSKA (reference sequence). The CDR3 is CSAQYQETQYF. The CDR3 DNA reads as TGCAGTGCCCAGTACCAAGAGACCCAGTACTTC.

This sequence joins TRBV7-2 and TRBJ1-2, with TRBD1 matching over 9 bases. The CDR3 extends over 13 amino acids. The germline gives CDR1 SGHTA, CDR2 FQGNSA. The ends lost 4 bases at V and 4 bases at J; junction bases unmatched: 1. The CDR3 sequence: CASSSGQGYGYTF. CDR3 nucleotide sequence: TGTGCCAGCAGCTCGGGACAGGGCTATGGCTACACCTTC.

The chain uses TRBV5-4 and TRBJ2-7, with D possibly TRBD2 on 5 matching bases. This CDR3 spans 15 amino acids. V was clipped by 4 bases and J by 0 bases, with 14 bases between them. CDR1 and CDR2 from the germline V gene are SGHNT and YYREEE (reference sequence). The CDR3, as DNA: TGTGCCAGCAGCCGGGCGGGCCCGAGCTCCTACGAGCAGTACTTC. Translating gives CASSRAGPSSYEQYF. Drawing the rest from reference TRBV5-4 and TRBJ2-7, the complete variable domain is ETGVTQSPTHLIKTRGQQVTLRCSSQSGHNTVSWYQQALGQGPQFIFQYYREEENGRGNFPPRFSGLQFPNYSSELNVNALELDDSALYLCASSRAGPSSYEQYFGPGTRLTVT.

The rearrangement uses TRBV3-1 (or the pseudogene TRBV3-2) and TRBJ1-1; no firm D call. Germline V lookup: CDR1 LGHDT, CDR2 YNNKEL (reference sequence). Deletions cut 1 base from V and 6 bases from J, with 9 bases between. This CDR3 region has 13 residues. Written as DNA, the CDR3 is TGTGCCAGCAGCCAAGGGTTCGGGGCTGAAGCTTTCTTT. It is translated as CASSQGFGAEAFF.

The chain carries TRBV5-4 and TRBJ2-3; 11 bases line up with TRBD2. The germline gives CDR1 SGHNT, CDR2 YYREEE (reference sequence). This CDR3 contains 17 residues. V trimming: 0 bases; J trimming: 2 bases; junction bases outside the gene matches: 5. This CDR3 is CASSLAALAGATDTQYF. CDR3 DNA sequence: TGTGCCAGCAGCTTGGCGGCACTAGCGGGGGCCACAGATACGCAGTATTTT.

V and J are TRBV5-4 and TRBJ2-5; D is uncertain. Per the germline V gene, CDR1 is SGHNT and CDR2 is YYREEE (reference sequence). This CDR3 contains 12 residues. Trimming cost V 3 bases and J 5 bases, with 8 bases left between them. The CDR3 is CASSSLQETQYF. The CDR3, as DNA: TGTGCCAGCAGCTCCCTTCAGGAGACCCAGTACTTC.

This clone turned up a few times. The rearrangement uses TRBV7-8 and TRBJ1-2; 9 nucleotides line up with TRBD1. The CDR3 has 14 residues. The germline gives CDR1 SGHVS, CDR2 FQNEAQ. The J segment lost 6 bases and the V segment lost 3 bases, leaving 5 bases of the junction unmatched. The CDR3 DNA reads as TGTGCCAGCAGCTTTACAGGGGGCGCGGATGGCTACACCTTC. As protein: CASSFTGGADGYTF. The whole variable domain, filled in from reference TRBV7-8 and TRBJ1-2, reads GAGVSQSPRYKVAKRGQDVALRCDPISGHVSLFWYQQALGQGPEFLTYFQNEAQLDKSGLPSDRFFAERPEGSVSTLKIQRTQQEDSAVYLCASSFTGGADGYTFGSGTRLTVV.

Only one count was recorded for this clone. V gene TRBV5-8 combines with J gene TRBJ2-3; 10 bases line up with TRBD2. Germline V gives CDR1 SGHTS, CDR2 YDEGEE. This CDR3 contains 16 residues. The ends lost 1 base at V and 1 base at J; junction bases unmatched: 3. The CDR3 loop reads CASSLKGTSGTDTQYF. Here the CDR3 DNA reads TGTGCCAGCAGCTTGAAGGGGACTAGCGGCACAGATACGCAGTATTTT.

The chain uses TRBV28 and TRBJ2-5; 7 bases are a match to TRBD2. The trim removed 8 bases at V and 3 bases at J, leaving 9 bases unmatched. From germline, CDR1 is MDHEN and CDR2 SYDVKM. This CDR3 is 14 amino acids long. The DNA of the CDR3 is TGTGCCAGCCATCAGGCGGGGAGGGAAGAGACCCAGTACTTC. Its protein product is CASHQAGREETQYF.